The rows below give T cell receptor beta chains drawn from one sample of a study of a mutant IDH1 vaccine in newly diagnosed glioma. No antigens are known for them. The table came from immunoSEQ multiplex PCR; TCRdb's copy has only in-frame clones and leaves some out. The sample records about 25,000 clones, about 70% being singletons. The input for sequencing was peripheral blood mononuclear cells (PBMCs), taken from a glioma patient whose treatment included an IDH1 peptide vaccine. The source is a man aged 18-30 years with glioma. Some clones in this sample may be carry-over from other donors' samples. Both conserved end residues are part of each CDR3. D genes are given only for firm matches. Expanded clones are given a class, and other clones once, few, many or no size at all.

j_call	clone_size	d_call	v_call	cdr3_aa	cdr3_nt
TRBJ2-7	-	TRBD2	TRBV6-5	CATAAGAFYEQYF	TGTGCCACAGCAGCGGGAGCGTTCTACGAGCAGTACTTC
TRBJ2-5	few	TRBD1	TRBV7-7	CASSQSPTGRETQYF	TGTGCTAGCAGCCAATCTCCGACAGGGAGAGAGACCCAGTACTTC
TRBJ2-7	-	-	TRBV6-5	CASSYSGSYEQYF	TGTGCCAGCAGTTACTCAGGCTCCTACGAGCAGTACTTC
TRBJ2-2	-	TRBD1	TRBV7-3	CASSLTPWQGASTGELFF	TGTGCCAGCAGCTTAACGCCGTGGCAGGGGGCTAGCACCGGGGAGCTGTTTTTT
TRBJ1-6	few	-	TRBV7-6	CASSLGFAGAYNSPLHF	TGTGCCAGCAGCTTAGGTTTCGCCGGGGCGTATAATTCACCCCTCCACTTT
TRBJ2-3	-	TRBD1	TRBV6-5	CASRQTTGGTDTQYF	TGTGCCAGCAGACAAACCACAGGGGGCACAGATACGCAGTATTTT
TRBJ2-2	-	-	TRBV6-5	CASSYRRVAGELFF	TGTGCCAGCAGTTACCGGCGAGTGGCCGGGGAGCTGTTTTTT
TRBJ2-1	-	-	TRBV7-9	CASSIDPYNEQFF	TGTGCCAGCAGCATTGACCCGTACAATGAGCAGTTCTTC
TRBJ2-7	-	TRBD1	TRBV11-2	CASSWAGTGPYEQYF	TGTGCCAGCAGCTGGGCCGGGACAGGCCCCTACGAGCAGTACTTC
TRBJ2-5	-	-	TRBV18	CASSPRQGEETQYF	TGTGCCAGCTCACCACGTCAGGGTGAAGAGACCCAGTACTTC
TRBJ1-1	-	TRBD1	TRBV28	CASSFSQGKTEAFF	TGTGCCAGCAGTTTTTCACAGGGGAAAACTGAAGCTTTCTTT
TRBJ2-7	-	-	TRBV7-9	CASSLGGVAYEQYF	TGTGCCAGCAGCTTAGGAGGAGTAGCCTACGAGCAGTACTTC
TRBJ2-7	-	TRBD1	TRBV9	CASSPQGAYEQYF	TGTGCCAGCAGCCCTCAGGGGGCCTACGAGCAGTACTTC
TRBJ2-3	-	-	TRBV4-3	CASSQDGAGGTDTQYF	TGCGCCAGCAGCCAAGATGGGGCAGGGGGCACAGATACGCAGTATTTT
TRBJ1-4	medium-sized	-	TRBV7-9	CASSLGSGHNEKLFF	TGTGCCAGCAGCTTAGGGTCGGGACATAATGAAAAACTGTTTTTT
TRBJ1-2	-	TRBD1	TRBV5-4	CASSVDRGYGYTF	TGTGCCAGCAGCGTGGACAGGGGCTATGGCTACACCTTC
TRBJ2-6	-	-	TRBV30	CAWSTGKFRVLGANVLTF	TGTGCCTGGAGTACCGGCAAATTCAGGGTCCTTGGGGCCAACGTCCTGACTTTC
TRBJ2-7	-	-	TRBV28	CASTYVGGEQYF	TGTGCCAGCACCTACGTGGGGGGCGAGCAGTACTTC
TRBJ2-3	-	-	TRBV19	CASSIYGSDTQYF	TGTGCCAGTAGTATATATGGGTCAGATACGCAGTATTTT
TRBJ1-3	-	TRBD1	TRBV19	CASSTSGTGERNTIYF	TGTGCCAGTAGTACCTCCGGGACAGGGGAAAGAAACACCATATATTTT
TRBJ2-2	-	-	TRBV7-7	CASSPSLGRAYTGELFF	TGTGCTAGCAGCCCCTCATTGGGGCGGGCCTACACCGGGGAGCTGTTTTTT
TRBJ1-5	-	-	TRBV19	CASSIVVSNQPQHF	TGTGCCAGTAGTATAGTGGTCAGCAATCAGCCCCAGCATTTT
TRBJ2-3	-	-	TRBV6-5	CASSSGSSPGDTQYF	TGTGCCAGCAGCTCCGGGTCTTCCCCGGGAGATACGCAGTATTTT
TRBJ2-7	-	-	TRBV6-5	CASSSEDTRGHYEQYF	TGTGCCAGCAGTTCCGAGGACACCCGGGGGCACTACGAGCAGTACTTC
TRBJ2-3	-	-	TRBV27	CASSLQWGSTDTQYF	TGTGCCAGCAGTTTACAGTGGGGAAGCACAGATACGCAGTATTTT